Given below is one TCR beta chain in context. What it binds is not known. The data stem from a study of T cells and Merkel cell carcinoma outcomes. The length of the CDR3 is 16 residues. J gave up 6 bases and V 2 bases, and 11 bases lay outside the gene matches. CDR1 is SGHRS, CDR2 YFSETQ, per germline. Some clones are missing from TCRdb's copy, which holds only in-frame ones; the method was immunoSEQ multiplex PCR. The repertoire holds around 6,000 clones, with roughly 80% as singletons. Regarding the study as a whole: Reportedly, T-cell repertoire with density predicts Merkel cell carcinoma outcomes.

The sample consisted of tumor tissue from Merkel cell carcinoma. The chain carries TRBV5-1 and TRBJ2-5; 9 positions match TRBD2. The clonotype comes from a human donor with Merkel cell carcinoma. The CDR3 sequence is CASSFSYAGGQQTQYF. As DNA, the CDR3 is TGCGCCAGCAGCTTTTCCTATGCGGGAGGGCAACAGACCCAGTACTTC.